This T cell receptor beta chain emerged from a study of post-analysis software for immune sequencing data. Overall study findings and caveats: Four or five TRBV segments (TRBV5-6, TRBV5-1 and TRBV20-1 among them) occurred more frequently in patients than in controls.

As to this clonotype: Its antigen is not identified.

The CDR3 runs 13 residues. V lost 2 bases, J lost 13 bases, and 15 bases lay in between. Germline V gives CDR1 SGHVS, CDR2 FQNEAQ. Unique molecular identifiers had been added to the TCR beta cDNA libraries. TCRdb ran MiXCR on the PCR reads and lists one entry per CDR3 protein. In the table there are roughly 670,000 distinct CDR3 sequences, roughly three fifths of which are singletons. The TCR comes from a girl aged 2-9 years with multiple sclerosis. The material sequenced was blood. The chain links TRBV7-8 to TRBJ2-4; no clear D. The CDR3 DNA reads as TGTGCCAGCAGCTTATTCTCAGTTTTGGAGCAGTACTTC. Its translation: CASSLFSVLEQYF. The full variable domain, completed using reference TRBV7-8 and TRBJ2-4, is GAGVSQSPRYKVAKRGQDVALRCDPISGHVSLFWYQQALGQGPEFLTYFQNEAQLDKSGLPSDRFFAERPEGSVSTLKIQRTQQEDSAVYLCASSLFSVLEQYFGAGTRLSVL.